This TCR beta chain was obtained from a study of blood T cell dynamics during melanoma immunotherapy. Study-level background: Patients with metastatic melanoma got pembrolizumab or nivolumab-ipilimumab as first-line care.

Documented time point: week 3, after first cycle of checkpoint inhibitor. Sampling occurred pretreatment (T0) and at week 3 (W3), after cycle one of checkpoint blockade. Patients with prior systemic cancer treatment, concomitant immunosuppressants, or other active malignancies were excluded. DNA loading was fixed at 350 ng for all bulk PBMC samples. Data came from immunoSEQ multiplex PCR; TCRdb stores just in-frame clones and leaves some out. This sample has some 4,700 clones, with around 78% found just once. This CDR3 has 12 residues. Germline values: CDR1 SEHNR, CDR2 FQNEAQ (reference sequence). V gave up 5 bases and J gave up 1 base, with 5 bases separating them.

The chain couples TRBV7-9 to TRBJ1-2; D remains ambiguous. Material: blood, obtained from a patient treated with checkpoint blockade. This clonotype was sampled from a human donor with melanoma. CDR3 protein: CASSGLNYGYTF. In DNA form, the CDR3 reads TGTGCCAGCAGCGGGCTTAACTATGGCTACACCTTC.